The 3 T cell receptor beta chains reported below all come from one sample, sequenced in a study of blood T cell repertoires in COVID-19. Sequenced by immunoSEQ multiplex PCR; TCRdb stores in-frame clones only, minus some. The sample lists 250,000 to 350,000 clones, around 90% occurring once. Sequencing used PBMCs or T cells enriched from blood (not recorded which). These receptors all stem from a woman aged 25 to 39 who had recovered from COVID-19.

This chain joins TRBV9 and TRBJ1-2, with 9 bases aligning to TRBD1. Unmatched junction bases numbered 1, after V lost 2 bases and J lost 5 bases. The germline V gene has CDR1 SGDLS and CDR2 YYNGEE. CDR3 length: 13 residues. The CDR3 bases are TGTGCCAGCAGCGTGGGACAGGGATATGGCTACACCTTC. Its protein product is CASSVGQGYGYTF.

This clone was observed once. V and J are TRBV5-6 and TRBJ1-4; D gene uncertain. V dropped 3 bases and J dropped 0 bases, with 3 bases sitting between them. Germline lookup yields CDR1 SGHDT and CDR2 YYEEEE. The CDR3 length is 13 residues. The CDR3 here is CASSSATNEKLFF. CDR3 nucleotide sequence: TGTGCCAGCAGCTCTGCAACTAATGAAAAACTGTTTTTT.

This sequence joins TRBV27 and TRBJ1-5, with 8 bases that match TRBD1. The J segment lost 9 bases and the V segment lost 4 bases, leaving 5 bases of the junction unmatched. Germline lookup yields CDR1 MNHEY and CDR2 SMNVEV (reference sequence). CDR3 size: 13 residues. CDR3 residues: CASSSGGVGPQHF. The CDR3 DNA is TGTGCCAGCAGTTCAGGGGGCGTGGGGCCCCAGCATTTT.